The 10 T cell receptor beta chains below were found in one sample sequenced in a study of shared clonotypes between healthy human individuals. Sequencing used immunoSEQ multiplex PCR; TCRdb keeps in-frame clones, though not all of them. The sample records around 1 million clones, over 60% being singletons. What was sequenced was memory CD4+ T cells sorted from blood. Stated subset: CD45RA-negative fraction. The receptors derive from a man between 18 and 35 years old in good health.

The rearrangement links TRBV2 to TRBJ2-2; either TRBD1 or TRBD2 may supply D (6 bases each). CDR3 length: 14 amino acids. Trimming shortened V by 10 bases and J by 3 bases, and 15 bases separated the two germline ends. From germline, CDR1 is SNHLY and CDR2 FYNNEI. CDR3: CATRRGHDTGELFF. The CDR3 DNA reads TGTGCCACCAGACGGGGGCATGACACCGGGGAGCTGTTTTTT.

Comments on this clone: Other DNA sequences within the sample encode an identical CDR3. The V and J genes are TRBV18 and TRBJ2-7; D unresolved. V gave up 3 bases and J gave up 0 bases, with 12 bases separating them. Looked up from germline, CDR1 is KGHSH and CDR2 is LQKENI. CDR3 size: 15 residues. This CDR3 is CASSPPSAGSYEQYF. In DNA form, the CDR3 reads TGTGCCAGCTCACCCCCCTCGGCAGGCTCCTACGAGCAGTACTTC.

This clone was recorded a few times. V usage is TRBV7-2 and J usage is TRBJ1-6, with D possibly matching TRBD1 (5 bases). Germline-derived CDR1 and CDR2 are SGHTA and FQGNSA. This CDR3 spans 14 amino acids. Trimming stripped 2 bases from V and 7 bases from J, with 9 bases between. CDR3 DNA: TGTGCCAGCAGCTTATCGGGACGGAATTCACCCCTCCACTTT. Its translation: CASSLSGRNSPLHF.

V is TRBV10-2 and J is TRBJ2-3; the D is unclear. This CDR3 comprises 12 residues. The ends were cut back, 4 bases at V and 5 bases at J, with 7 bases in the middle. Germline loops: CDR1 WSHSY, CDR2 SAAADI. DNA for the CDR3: TGCGCCAGCAGTGTATCGGGAGATACGCAGTATTTT. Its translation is CASSVSGDTQYF.

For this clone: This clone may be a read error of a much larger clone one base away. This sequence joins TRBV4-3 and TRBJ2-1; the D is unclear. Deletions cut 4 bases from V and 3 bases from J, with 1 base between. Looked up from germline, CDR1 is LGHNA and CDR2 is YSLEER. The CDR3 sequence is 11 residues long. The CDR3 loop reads CASSLYNEQFF. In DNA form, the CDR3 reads TGCGCCAGCAGCCTCTACAATGAGCAGTTCTTC.

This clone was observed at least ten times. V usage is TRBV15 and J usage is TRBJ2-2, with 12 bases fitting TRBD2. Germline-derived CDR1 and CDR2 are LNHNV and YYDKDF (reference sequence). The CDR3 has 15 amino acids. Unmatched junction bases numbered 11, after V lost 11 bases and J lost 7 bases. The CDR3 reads CASGPSGGALGELFF. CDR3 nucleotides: TGTGCCTCCGGGCCTAGCGGGGGGGCCCTCGGGGAGCTGTTTTTT.

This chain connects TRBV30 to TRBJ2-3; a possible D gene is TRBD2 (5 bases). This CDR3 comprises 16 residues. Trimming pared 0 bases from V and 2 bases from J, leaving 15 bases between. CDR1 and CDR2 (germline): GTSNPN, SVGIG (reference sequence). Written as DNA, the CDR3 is TGTGCCTGGAGTGTCCTCGGGCGGGTTAACACAGATACGCAGTATTTT. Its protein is CAWSVLGRVNTDTQYF. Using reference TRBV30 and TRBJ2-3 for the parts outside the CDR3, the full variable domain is SQTIHQWPATLVQPVGSPLSLECTVEGTSNPNLYWYRQAAGRGLQLLFYSVGIGQISSEVPQNLSASRPQDRQFILSSKKLLLSDSGFYLCAWSVLGRVNTDTQYFGPGTRLTVL.

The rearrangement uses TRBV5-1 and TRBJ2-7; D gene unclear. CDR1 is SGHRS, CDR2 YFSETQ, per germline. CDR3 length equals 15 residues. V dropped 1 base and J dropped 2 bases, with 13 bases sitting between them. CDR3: CASSLLLSSPYEQYF. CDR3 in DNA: TGCGCCAGCAGCTTGCTGTTAAGTTCCCCCTACGAGCAGTACTTC.

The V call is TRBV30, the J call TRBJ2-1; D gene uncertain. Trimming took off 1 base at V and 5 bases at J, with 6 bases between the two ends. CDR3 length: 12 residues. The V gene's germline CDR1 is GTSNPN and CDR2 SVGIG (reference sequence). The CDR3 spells CAWSDYDNEQFF. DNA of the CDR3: TGTGCCTGGAGTGACTATGACAATGAGCAGTTCTTC.

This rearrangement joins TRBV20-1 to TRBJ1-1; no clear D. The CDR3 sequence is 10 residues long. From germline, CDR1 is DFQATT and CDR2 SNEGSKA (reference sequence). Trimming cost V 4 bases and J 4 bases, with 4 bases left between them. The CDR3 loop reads CSAMATEAFF. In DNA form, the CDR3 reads TGCAGTGCTATGGCCACTGAAGCTTTCTTT.